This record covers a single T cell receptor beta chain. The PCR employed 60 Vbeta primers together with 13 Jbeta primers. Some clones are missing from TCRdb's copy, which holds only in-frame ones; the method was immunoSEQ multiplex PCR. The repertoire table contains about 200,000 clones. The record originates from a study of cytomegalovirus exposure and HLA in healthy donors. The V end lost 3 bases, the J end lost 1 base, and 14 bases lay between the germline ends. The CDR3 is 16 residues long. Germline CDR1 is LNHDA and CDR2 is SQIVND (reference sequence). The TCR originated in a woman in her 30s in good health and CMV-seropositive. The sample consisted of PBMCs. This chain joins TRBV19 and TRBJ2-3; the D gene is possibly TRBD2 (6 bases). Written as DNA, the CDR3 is TGTGCCAGTAGTATCGGCGGCGGGGCTCGCACAGATACGCAGTATTTT. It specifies CASSIGGGARTDTQYF.